Listed below are T cell receptor beta chains from one sample, sequenced in a study of cytomegalovirus exposure and HLA in healthy donors. Data came from immunoSEQ multiplex PCR; TCRdb stores just in-frame clones and leaves some out. Of over 150,000 clones listed, 80% to 85% are singletons. The sample was PBMCs. The receptor source for this set is a boy between 2 and 15 years old in good health and CMV-seronegative. Both conserved end residues are part of each CDR3. The D gene is left open where the match is weak. Size is omitted from some rows. Given values are once, few, many or a class for expanded clones.

d_gene: TRBD1
abundance: once
v_gene: TRBV5-1
j_gene: TRBJ1-1
CDR3aa: CASSSSGTVTNTEAFF
CDR3nt: TGCGCCAGCAGCTCGTCCGGGACAGTAACGAACACTGAAGCTTTCTTT

d_gene: .
abundance: .
v_gene: TRBV13
j_gene: TRBJ1-4
CDR3aa: CASSLQAGEVEKLFF
CDR3nt: TGTGCCAGCAGCTTACAGGCGGGCGAGGTGGAAAAACTGTTTTTT

d_gene: TRBD1
abundance: .
v_gene: TRBV5-4
j_gene: TRBJ1-1
CDR3aa: CASSSPGQGSAEAFF
CDR3nt: TGTGCCAGCAGCTCCCCGGGACAGGGGAGTGCTGAAGCTTTCTTT

d_gene: TRBD2
abundance: .
v_gene: TRBV4-1
j_gene: TRBJ2-3
CDR3aa: CASSQEGREVTDTQYF
CDR3nt: TGCGCCAGCAGCCAAGAAGGACGGGAGGTCACAGATACGCAGTATTTT

d_gene: TRBD1
abundance: few
v_gene: TRBV6-1
j_gene: TRBJ2-7
CDR3aa: CASSEEGQGSYEQYF
CDR3nt: TGTGCCAGCAGTGAAGAGGGACAGGGTTCCTACGAGCAGTACTTC

d_gene: .
abundance: .
v_gene: TRBV19
j_gene: TRBJ2-7
CDR3aa: CASSIAPPGVSSYEQYF
CDR3nt: TGTGCCAGTAGTATAGCCCCTCCCGGGGTTAGCTCCTACGAGCAGTACTTC

d_gene: TRBD2
abundance: .
v_gene: TRBV12-5
j_gene: TRBJ2-1
CDR3aa: CASGLVRELAGNNEQFF
CDR3nt: TGTGCTAGTGGTTTGGTACGAGAACTAGCGGGGAACAATGAGCAGTTCTTC

d_gene: .
abundance: once
v_gene: TRBV29-1
j_gene: TRBJ2-7
CDR3aa: CSVVQGALTYEQYF
CDR3nt: TGCAGCGTAGTACAGGGAGCCCTGACCTACGAGCAGTACTTC

d_gene: TRBD1
abundance: .
v_gene: TRBV5-6
j_gene: TRBJ2-1
CDR3aa: CASSYTGGDGDEQFF
CDR3nt: TGTGCCAGCAGCTATACAGGGGGAGATGGCGATGAGCAGTTCTTC

d_gene: .
abundance: .
v_gene: TRBV19
j_gene: TRBJ2-2
CDR3aa: CASTSWGTGELFF
CDR3nt: TGTGCCAGCACTAGCTGGGGCACCGGGGAGCTGTTTTTT

d_gene: TRBD1
abundance: .
v_gene: TRBV6-1
j_gene: TRBJ2-4
CDR3aa: CASSEGNRGNIQYF
CDR3nt: TGTGCCAGCAGTGAGGGAAACAGGGGAAACATTCAGTACTTC

d_gene: TRBD1
abundance: .
v_gene: TRBV5-4
j_gene: TRBJ2-3
CDR3aa: CASSRDRVNLDTQYF
CDR3nt: TGTGCCAGCAGTAGGGACAGGGTTAATTTAGATACGCAGTATTTT

d_gene: TRBD2
abundance: few
v_gene: TRBV2
j_gene: TRBJ2-6
CDR3aa: CARRKLAGGGGANVLTF
CDR3nt: TGTGCCAGGAGAAAGCTAGCGGGAGGTGGTGGGGCCAACGTCCTGACTTTC

d_gene: .
abundance: .
v_gene: TRBV5-4
j_gene: TRBJ1-1
CDR3aa: CASSSALNTEAFF
CDR3nt: TGTGCCAGCAGCAGCGCCTTGAACACTGAAGCTTTCTTT

d_gene: .
abundance: few
v_gene: TRBV7-2
j_gene: TRBJ2-1
CDR3aa: CASRGLALHNEQFF
CDR3nt: TGTGCCAGCAGAGGCCTAGCGTTACACAATGAGCAGTTCTTC

d_gene: TRBD1
abundance: .
v_gene: TRBV19
j_gene: TRBJ1-2
CDR3aa: CASSTGTGEVYGYTF
CDR3nt: TGTGCCAGTAGTACCGGGACAGGGGAGGTCTATGGCTACACCTTC

d_gene: TRBD1
abundance: .
v_gene: TRBV18
j_gene: TRBJ1-1
CDR3aa: CASSPLGQGARGTEAFF
CDR3nt: TGTGCCAGCTCACCACTGGGACAGGGGGCGCGGGGCACTGAAGCTTTCTTT

d_gene: .
abundance: .
v_gene: TRBV28
j_gene: TRBJ2-3
CDR3aa: CASSLTGGTQYF
CDR3nt: TGTGCCAGCAGTTTAACTGGAGGTACGCAGTATTTT

d_gene: TRBD2
abundance: .
v_gene: TRBV28
j_gene: TRBJ2-1
CDR3aa: CASSPPGRISYNEQFF
CDR3nt: TGTGCCAGCAGTCCCCCCGGGAGGATCTCCTACAATGAGCAGTTCTTC

d_gene: .
abundance: .
v_gene: TRBV9
j_gene: TRBJ1-2
CDR3aa: CASSVWGGYGYTF
CDR3nt: TGTGCCAGCAGCGTATGGGGGGGGTATGGCTACACCTTC

d_gene: TRBD2
abundance: .
v_gene: TRBV2
j_gene: TRBJ2-3
CDR3aa: CASTRLASRSTDTQYF
CDR3nt: TGTGCCAGCACTCGACTAGCGTCACGTAGCACAGATACGCAGTATTTT

d_gene: .
abundance: .
v_gene: TRBV2
j_gene: TRBJ2-5
CDR3aa: CASSKLSAQETQYF
CDR3nt: TGTGCCAGCAGTAAACTAAGTGCTCAAGAGACCCAGTACTTC

d_gene: TRBD2
abundance: .
v_gene: TRBV4-1
j_gene: TRBJ2-1
CDR3aa: CASSHPGLAGGQNEQFF
CDR3nt: TGCGCCAGCAGCCACCCGGGACTAGCGGGAGGGCAGAACGAGCAGTTCTTC

d_gene: .
abundance: few
v_gene: TRBV18
j_gene: TRBJ2-1
CDR3aa: CASSPSLDRYNEQFF
CDR3nt: TGTGCCAGCTCACCATCTCTCGACAGATACAATGAGCAGTTCTTC

d_gene: .
abundance: few
v_gene: TRBV18
j_gene: TRBJ1-2
CDR3aa: CASSHSDNYGYTF
CDR3nt: TGTGCCAGCTCGCACAGTGATAACTATGGCTACACCTTC

d_gene: .
abundance: once
v_gene: TRBV30
j_gene: TRBJ1-4
CDR3aa: CAWSRGGAEKLFF
CDR3nt: TGTGCCTGGAGTAGGGGGGGAGCTGAAAAACTGTTTTTT

d_gene: .
abundance: .
v_gene: TRBV7-6
j_gene: TRBJ1-1
CDR3aa: CASSLGRRRQPNTEAFF
CDR3nt: TGTGCCAGCAGCTTAGGCCGAAGGCGGCAGCCCAACACTGAAGCTTTCTTT

d_gene: .
abundance: .
v_gene: TRBV5-6
j_gene: TRBJ1-1
CDR3aa: CASTPSRRDRLNTEAFF
CDR3nt: TGTGCCAGCACACCTTCCCGGCGGGACCGCTTGAACACTGAAGCTTTCTTT

d_gene: TRBD1
abundance: once
v_gene: TRBV19
j_gene: TRBJ1-4
CDR3aa: CASRTGARATNEKLFF
CDR3nt: TGTGCCAGCAGGACAGGGGCGAGGGCAACTAATGAAAAACTGTTTTTT

d_gene: TRBD2
abundance: .
v_gene: TRBV5-1
j_gene: TRBJ2-7
CDR3aa: CASSQSGRASYEQYF
CDR3nt: TGCGCCAGCAGCCAAAGCGGGAGGGCCTCCTACGAGCAGTACTTC

d_gene: .
abundance: .
v_gene: TRBV7-8
j_gene: TRBJ1-2
CDR3aa: CASSNRRSANYGYTF
CDR3nt: TGTGCCAGCAGTAACAGGCGATCAGCTAACTATGGCTACACCTTC

d_gene: TRBD1
abundance: once
v_gene: TRBV6-1
j_gene: TRBJ2-5
CDR3aa: CASSEALRLQGVGETQYF
CDR3nt: TGTGCCAGCAGTGAAGCCCTTCGATTACAGGGGGTGGGTGAGACCCAGTACTTC

d_gene: TRBD2
abundance: .
v_gene: TRBV27
j_gene: TRBJ2-5
CDR3aa: CASSYSAGDLQETQYF
CDR3nt: TGTGCCAGCAGTTATTCCGCGGGAGACCTCCAAGAGACCCAGTACTTC

d_gene: .
abundance: .
v_gene: TRBV29-1
j_gene: TRBJ2-3
CDR3aa: CSVVTGADTQYF
CDR3nt: TGCAGCGTTGTTACGGGGGCAGATACGCAGTATTTT

d_gene: .
abundance: .
v_gene: TRBV5-1
j_gene: TRBJ2-1
CDR3aa: CASTWEQGSYNEQFF
CDR3nt: TGCGCCAGCACGTGGGAACAGGGTTCCTACAATGAGCAGTTCTTC

d_gene: .
abundance: .
v_gene: TRBV11-1
j_gene: TRBJ2-2
CDR3aa: CASSPSGPYNGELFF
CDR3nt: TGTGCCAGCAGCCCTTCTGGGCCCTATAACGGGGAGCTGTTTTTT

d_gene: .
abundance: .
v_gene: TRBV6-5
j_gene: TRBJ2-7
CDR3aa: CASSYAGFEQYF
CDR3nt: TGTGCCAGCAGTTACGCAGGGTTCGAGCAGTACTTC

d_gene: .
abundance: .
v_gene: TRBV6-5
j_gene: TRBJ1-5
CDR3aa: CASGRGGGSQPQHF
CDR3nt: TGTGCCAGCGGTCGCGGGGGGGGCTCTCAGCCCCAGCATTTT

d_gene: .
abundance: .
v_gene: TRBV5-1
j_gene: TRBJ2-7
CDR3aa: CASSPRGSGEQYF
CDR3nt: TGCGCCAGCAGCCCTCGAGGGTCGGGCGAGCAGTACTTC

d_gene: .
abundance: .
v_gene: TRBV28
j_gene: TRBJ1-4
CDR3aa: CASIGGAHEKLFF
CDR3nt: TGTGCCAGCATTGGCGGGGCGCATGAAAAACTGTTTTTT

d_gene: TRBD2
abundance: .
v_gene: TRBV4-1
j_gene: TRBJ2-3
CDR3aa: CASSTPGLAVPDTQYF
CDR3nt: TGCGCCAGCAGCACTCCGGGACTAGCGGTCCCAGATACGCAGTATTTT

d_gene: TRBD2
abundance: .
v_gene: TRBV14
j_gene: TRBJ2-5
CDR3aa: CASSQDGLAGGWLTETQYF
CDR3nt: TGTGCCAGCAGCCAAGATGGACTAGCGGGAGGATGGTTGACAGAGACCCAGTACTTC

d_gene: .
abundance: .
v_gene: TRBV21-1
j_gene: TRBJ2-3
CDR3aa: CASSKGRVSGLGARGTQYF
CDR3nt: TGTGCCAGCAGCAAAGGGCGGGTGAGTGGGCTAGGGGCCAGGGGTACGCAGTATTTT